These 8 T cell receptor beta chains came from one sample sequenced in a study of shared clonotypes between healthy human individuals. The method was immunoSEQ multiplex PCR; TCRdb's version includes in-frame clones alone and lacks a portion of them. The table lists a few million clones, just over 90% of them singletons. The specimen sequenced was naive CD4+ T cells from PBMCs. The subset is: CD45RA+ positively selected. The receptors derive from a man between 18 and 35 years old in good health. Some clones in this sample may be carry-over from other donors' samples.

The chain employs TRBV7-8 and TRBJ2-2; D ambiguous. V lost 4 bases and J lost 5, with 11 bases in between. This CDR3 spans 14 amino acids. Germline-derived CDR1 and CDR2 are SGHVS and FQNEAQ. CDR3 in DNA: TGTGCCAGCAGCTCTGAAGCCTGGACCGGGGAGCTGTTTTTT. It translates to CASSSEAWTGELFF. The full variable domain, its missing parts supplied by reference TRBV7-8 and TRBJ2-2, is GAGVSQSPRYKVAKRGQDVALRCDPISGHVSLFWYQQALGQGPEFLTYFQNEAQLDKSGLPSDRFFAERPEGSVSTLKIQRTQQEDSAVYLCASSSEAWTGELFFGEGSRLTVL.

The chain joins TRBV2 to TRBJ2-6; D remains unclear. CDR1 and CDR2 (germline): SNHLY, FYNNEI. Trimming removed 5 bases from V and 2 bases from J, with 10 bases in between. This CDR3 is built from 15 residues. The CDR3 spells CASSNEAAGANVLTF. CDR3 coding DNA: TGTGCCAGCAGTAATGAGGCCGCTGGGGCCAACGTCCTGACTTTC.

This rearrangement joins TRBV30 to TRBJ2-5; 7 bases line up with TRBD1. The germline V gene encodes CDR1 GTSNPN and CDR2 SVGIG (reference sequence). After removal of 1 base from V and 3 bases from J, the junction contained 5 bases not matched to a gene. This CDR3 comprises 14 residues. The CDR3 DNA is TGTGCCTGGAGTGCACAGGGGATCAAAGAGACCCAGTACTTC. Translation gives CAWSAQGIKETQYF.

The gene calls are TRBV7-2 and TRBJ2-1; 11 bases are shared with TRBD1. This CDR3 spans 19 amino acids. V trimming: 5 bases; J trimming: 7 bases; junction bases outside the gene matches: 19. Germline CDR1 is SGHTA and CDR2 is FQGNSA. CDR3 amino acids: CASSPNLMRGTGGFNEQFF. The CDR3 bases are TGTGCCAGCAGCCCAAATCTTATGAGGGGGACAGGGGGATTTAATGAGCAGTTCTTC.

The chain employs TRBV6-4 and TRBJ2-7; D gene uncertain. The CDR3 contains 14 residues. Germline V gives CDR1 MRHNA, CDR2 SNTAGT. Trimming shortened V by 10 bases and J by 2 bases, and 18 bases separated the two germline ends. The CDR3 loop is CANARMAVTYEQYF. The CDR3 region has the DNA TGTGCCAACGCCCGCATGGCAGTTACCTACGAGCAGTACTTC.

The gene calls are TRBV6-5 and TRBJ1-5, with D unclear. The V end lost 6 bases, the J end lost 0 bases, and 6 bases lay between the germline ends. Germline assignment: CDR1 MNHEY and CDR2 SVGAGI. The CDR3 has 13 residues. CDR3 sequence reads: CASSRNSNQPQHF. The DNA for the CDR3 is TGTGCCAGCAGCCGTAATAGCAATCAGCCCCAGCATTTT.

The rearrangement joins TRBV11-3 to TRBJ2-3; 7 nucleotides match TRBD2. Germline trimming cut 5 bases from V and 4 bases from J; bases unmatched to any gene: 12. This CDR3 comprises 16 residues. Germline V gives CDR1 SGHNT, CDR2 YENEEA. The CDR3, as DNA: TGTGCCAGCAGCGTCGGAGGTCGCGGGAGCGCAGATACGCAGTATTTT. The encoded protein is CASSVGGRGSADTQYF.

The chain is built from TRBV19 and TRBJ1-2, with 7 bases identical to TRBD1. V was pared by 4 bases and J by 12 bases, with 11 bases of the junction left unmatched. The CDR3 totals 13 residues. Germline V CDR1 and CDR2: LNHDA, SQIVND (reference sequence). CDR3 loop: CASSREDRSGDTF. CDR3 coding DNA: TGTGCCAGTAGTAGGGAGGACAGGTCGGGGGACACCTTC. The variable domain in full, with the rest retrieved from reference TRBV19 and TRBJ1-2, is DGGITQSPKYLFRKEGQNVTLSCEQNLNHDAMYWYRQDPGQGLRLIYYSQIVNDFQKGDIAEGYSVSREKKESFPLTVTSAQKNPTAFYLCASSREDRSGDTFGSGTRLTVV.